These 13 T cell receptor beta chains were sequenced from one sample in a study of cytomegalovirus exposure and HLA in healthy donors. The PCR employed 60 Vbeta primers together with 13 Jbeta primers. Generated by immunoSEQ multiplex PCR, the TCRdb table keeps only in-frame clones and is missing some. The sample records about 92,000 clones, more than 65% being singletons. The sequencing sample was made of PBMCs. These receptor sequences come from a girl aged 2-10 years in good health and CMV-seropositive.

This chain uses TRBV9 with TRBJ2-7, with D possibly matching TRBD1 (6 bases). The CDR3 consists of 15 residues. V lost 6 bases and J 0 bases, leaving 16 bases between the germline ends. Germline CDR1 reads SGDLS; CDR2 reads YYNGEE. CDR3 region: CASTVGPGHSYEQYF. Written as DNA, the CDR3 is TGTGCCAGCACGGTCGGACCGGGACACTCCTACGAGCAGTACTTC.

The chain has TRBV18 and TRBJ2-7; 8 nucleotides line up with TRBD2. J gave up 7 bases and V 5 bases, and 4 bases lay outside the gene matches. From germline, CDR1 is KGHSH and CDR2 LQKENI. The CDR3 extends over 12 amino acids. Here the CDR3 reads CASSGTRSEQYF. As DNA, the CDR3 is TGTGCCAGCTCAGGGACTAGGAGTGAGCAGTACTTC.

As concerns this clone: Within the sample, other DNA sequences also encode this same CDR3. DNA of the CDR3: TGCAGCGTCGACTCGGAGACCCAGTACTTC. It is translated as CSVDSETQYF. The chain recombines TRBV29-1 with TRBJ2-5; D gene unclear. The length of the CDR3 is 10 residues. The germline gives CDR1 SQVTM, CDR2 ANQGSEA. Trimming pared 6 bases from V and 5 bases from J, leaving 7 bases between.

CDR3 in amino acids: CASSFSGSGANVLTF. DNA of the CDR3: TGTGCCAGCAGTTTTAGTGGCTCTGGGGCCAACGTCCTGACTTTC. The rearrangement joins TRBV28 to TRBJ2-6, with D uncertain. V dropped 3 bases and J dropped 0 bases, with 6 bases sitting between them. The CDR3 is 15 residues long. Germline V gives CDR1 MDHEN, CDR2 SYDVKM.

As DNA, the CDR3 is TGCGCCAGCAGCCCGGGAGGGGCAACCGACCTGGACGAGCAGTACTTC. Residues: CASSPGGATDLDEQYF. The chain links TRBV5-1 to TRBJ2-7; 8 bases fit TRBD2. Germline V gives CDR1 SGHRS, CDR2 YFSETQ. With 4 bases clipped from V and 5 bases from J, the junction kept 14 bases outside the gene matches. The CDR3 runs to 16 residues. Combining the CDR3 with reference TRBV5-1 and TRBJ2-7 gives the whole variable domain KAGVTQTPRYLIKTRGQQVTLSCSPISGHRSVSWYQQTPGQGLQFLFEYFSETQRNKGNFPGRFSGRQFSNSRSEMNVSTLELGDSALYLCASSPGGATDLDEQYFGPGTRLTVT.

The V gene is TRBV28, the J gene TRBJ1-5; no firm D call. Germline values: CDR1 MDHEN, CDR2 SYDVKM. Trimming cost V 2 bases and J 5 bases, with 10 bases left between them. The CDR3 is made up of 14 amino acids. The CDR3 here is CASSLPERDQPQHF. DNA of the CDR3: TGTGCCAGCAGTTTACCAGAGCGGGATCAGCCCCAGCATTTT.

V is TRBV28 and J is TRBJ1-1, with no clear D. Trimming shortened V by 3 bases and J by 0 bases, and 17 bases separated the two germline ends. Looked up from germline, CDR1 is MDHEN and CDR2 is SYDVKM. This CDR3 has 17 residues. The CDR3 DNA reads as TGTGCCAGCAGTTTTGTGTCGTGGGCGGGTATGAACACTGAAGCTTTCTTT. Translating gives CASSFVSWAGMNTEAFF.

This chain connects TRBV4-2 to TRBJ1-5, with 10 bases lining up with TRBD1. V lost 6 bases, J lost 2 bases, and 1 base stayed unmatched. Germline lookup yields CDR1 LGHNA and CDR2 YNFKEQ. This CDR3 has 14 amino acids. The CDR3 sequence is CASRGTGGNQPQHF. CDR3 in DNA: TGTGCCAGCAGAGGGACAGGGGGCAATCAGCCCCAGCATTTT.

J is TRBJ2-4 and V is TRBV6-1; possibly TRBD1 for D (6 bases). The germline V gene encodes CDR1 MNHNS and CDR2 SASEGT. Deletions cut 6 bases from V and 11 bases from J, with 11 bases between. This CDR3 region has 11 residues. The CDR3 loop is CASSLTGLQYF. In nucleotides, the CDR3 is TGTGCCAGCAGCCTGACAGGCCTTCAGTACTTC.

The chain recombines TRBV29-1 with TRBJ1-2, with D tentatively TRBD1 (5 bases). CDR1 and CDR2 (germline): SQVTM, ANQGSEA. Trimming took 3 bases from V and 10 from J, leaving 12 bases between them. CDR3 length: 11 amino acids. CDR3 amino acids: CSVERGGVYTF. The DNA for the CDR3 is TGCAGCGTTGAGCGGGGCGGCGTCTACACCTTC.

The chain links TRBV30 to TRBJ2-7; 7 bases match TRBD2. CDR1 is GTSNPN, CDR2 SVGIG, per germline (reference sequence). The J segment lost 1 base and the V segment lost 2 bases, leaving 14 bases of the junction unmatched. The CDR3 runs to 17 residues. This chain's CDR3 is CAWSSGWRESRSYEQYF. The CDR3 coding sequence is TGTGCCTGGAGTAGTGGGTGGCGGGAGAGCAGGTCCTACGAGCAGTACTTC.

This clone was counted only a few times. The V and J genes are TRBV6-5 and TRBJ1-5; D possibly corresponds to TRBD1 (6 bases). The CDR3 has 15 residues. V lost 6 bases, J lost 0 bases, and 12 bases lay in between. The germline V gene has CDR1 MNHEY and CDR2 SVGAGI. The CDR3 DNA is TGTGCCAGCAGACCACAGGGATATAGCAATCAGCCCCAGCATTTT. It codes for CASRPQGYSNQPQHF.

The chain recombines TRBV7-9 with TRBJ1-4; tentative D call: TRBD1 (5 bases). The CDR3 has 15 amino acids. Germline V gives CDR1 SEHNR, CDR2 FQNEAQ (reference sequence). With 6 bases removed from V and 3 bases from J, the gap between germline ends came to 14 bases. This CDR3 is CASSPGDSANEKLFF. As DNA, the CDR3 is TGTGCCAGCAGTCCCGGGGACTCGGCTAATGAAAAACTGTTTTTT.